These 10 T cell receptor beta chains originate from one sample sequenced in a study of blood T cell repertoires in COVID-19. Data came from immunoSEQ multiplex PCR; TCRdb stores just in-frame clones and leaves some out. The sample carries some 180,000 clones, roughly 93% recorded once. The material sequenced was peripheral blood. These receptors were collected from a man aged 18-30 years with COVID-19, enrolled during active disease.

This clone was detected once. V usage is TRBV27 and J usage is TRBJ2-3; 8 bases map to TRBD2. Trimming at V came to 2 bases and at J to 4 bases, leaving 17 bases not matched to a gene. CDR1 is MNHEY, CDR2 SMNVEV, per germline (reference sequence). The CDR3 runs to 19 residues. The CDR3 DNA sequence: TGTGCCAGCAGTTTAAGGGGGGGTTCAGCGGGAGAAGGGGCAGATACGCAGTATTTT. Translated, it gives CASSLRGGSAGEGADTQYF.

The rearrangement uses TRBV7-9 and TRBJ2-7; 8 bases map to TRBD2. The CDR3 is 15 residues long. The germline V gene has CDR1 SEHNR and CDR2 FQNEAQ (reference sequence). The V segment lost 0 bases and the J segment 9 bases; nucleotides outside the gene matches: 10. The CDR3: CASSLASGRPSGQYF. Here the CDR3 DNA reads TGTGCCAGCAGCTTAGCCAGCGGGAGACCCTCAGGGCAGTACTTC. Supplemented by reference TRBV7-9 and TRBJ2-7, the full variable domain reads DTGVSQNPRHKITKRGQNVTFRCDPISEHNRLYWYRQTLGQGPEFLTYFQNEAQLEKSRLLSDRFSAERPKGSFSTLEIQRTEQGDSAMYLCASSLASGRPSGQYFGPGTRLTVT.

V is TRBV5-6 and J is TRBJ2-6; TRBD1 matches at 7 bases. The J segment lost 4 bases and the V segment lost 4 bases, leaving 5 bases of the junction unmatched. Looked up from germline, CDR1 is SGHDT and CDR2 is YYEEEE. The CDR3 is 15 amino acids. The DNA for the CDR3 is TGTGCCAGCAGCCCAACAGGGGCGGGGGCCAACGTCCTGACTTTC. Translating it yields CASSPTGAGANVLTF.

The rearrangement uses TRBV14 and TRBJ1-2; D is possibly TRBD1 (5 bases). V was pared by 0 bases and J by 3 bases, with 17 bases between. CDR3 length equals 17 residues. Looked up from germline, CDR1 is SGHDN and CDR2 is FVKESK. The CDR3 DNA follows: TGTGCCAGCAGCCAAGAGGAGAGCGACAGCGCCTACTATGGCTACACCTTC. Residues: CASSQEESDSAYYGYTF.

The chain recombines TRBV5-1 with TRBJ2-7; 7 bases match TRBD1. CDR1 and CDR2 (germline): SGHRS, YFSETQ. CDR3 size: 13 residues. Trimming took 5 bases from V and 5 from J; bases not matched to a gene: 7. The CDR3 spells CASRSDRLDEQYF. In DNA form, the CDR3 reads TGCGCCAGCAGATCGGACAGGCTGGACGAGCAGTACTTC.

V and J are TRBV27 and TRBJ1-5; 8 bases match TRBD1. The CDR3 length is 13 residues. From germline, CDR1 is MNHEY and CDR2 SMNVEV (reference sequence). J was trimmed by 6 bases and V by 5 bases; bases with no gene match: 3. The CDR3 coding sequence is TGTGCCAGCAGTGGACAGGGCCGTCAGCCCCAGCATTTT. Its protein is CASSGQGRQPQHF.

The V and J genes are TRBV18 and TRBJ1-5, with 9 bases identical to TRBD1. The CDR3 length is 13 residues. Germline lookup yields CDR1 KGHSH and CDR2 LQKENI. J was trimmed by 7 bases and V by 3 bases; bases with no gene match: 1. CDR3 sequence: CASSPGQGQPQHF. CDR3 DNA: TGTGCCAGCTCACCGGGACAGGGCCAGCCCCAGCATTTT.

The CDR3 DNA reads as TGTGCCAGTAATGGCAGGAGGGATTCACCCCTCCACTTT. Protein sequence: CASNGRRDSPLHF. The chain uses TRBV19 and TRBJ1-6; no clear D gene. The germline CDR1 and CDR2 sequences are LNHDA and SQIVND (reference sequence). The CDR3 is 13 amino acids. V was clipped by 7 bases and J by 8 bases, with 12 bases between them.

The genes are TRBV24-1 and TRBJ2-7; 7 positions agree with TRBD2. The CDR3 runs to 16 residues. The germline CDR1 and CDR2 sequences are KGHDR and SFDVKD. Germline trimming cut 0 bases from V and 2 bases from J; bases unmatched to any gene: 6. The CDR3 region has the DNA TGTGCCACCAGTGATTTGGGGCGGGAGTTGGCCTACGAGCAGTACTTC. It is translated as CATSDLGRELAYEQYF.

The V call is TRBV15, the J call TRBJ2-1; 11 positions match TRBD2. This CDR3 has 18 residues. The ends lost 3 bases at V and 6 bases at J; junction bases unmatched: 13. Germline V gene lookup returns CDR1 LNHNV and CDR2 YYDKDF (reference sequence). The CDR3 loop reads CATSSVLGLAGGLNEQFF. The CDR3 nucleotides read TGTGCCACCAGCAGCGTCCTCGGGCTAGCGGGAGGACTCAATGAGCAGTTCTTC. Using reference TRBV15 and TRBJ2-1 for the parts outside the CDR3, the full variable domain is DAMVIQNPRYQVTQFGKPVTLSCSQTLNHNVMYWYQQKSSQAPKLLFHYYDKDFNNEADTPDNFQSRRPNTSFCFLDIRSPGLGDTAMYLCATSSVLGLAGGLNEQFFGPGTRLTVL.